There are many counts of the clone carrying this TCR beta chain. Its antigen is unidentified. The sample originates from a study of CD8 T cells in ankylosing spondylitis. Making use of molecular barcodes, quantitative 5'-RACE generated TCR beta libraries. TCRdb passed the 5' RACE reads through MiXCR, listing each CDR3 protein once. The table includes around 99,000 distinct CDR3 sequences, 8.8% detected once. The CDR3 totals 13 residues. Germline V gives CDR1 SEHNR, CDR2 FQNEAQ (reference sequence). The V and J ends lost 5 bases and 7 bases respectively, with 15 bases between them. The study's findings and limits: Both synovial fluid and blood in reactive arthritis had previously been reported to carry some motif variants. Reports say disease-linked clones showed up significantly more in matched ankylosing spondylitis synovial fluid.

The chain recombines TRBV7-9 with TRBJ2-7, with D perhaps TRBD2 (6 bases). Sequenced material: blood, either unsorted or a sorted T cell fraction (not recorded which). This clonotype was obtained from a male donor with ankylosing spondylitis or in good health (not recorded which). The CDR3 sequence: CASSLTAGREQYF. The CDR3 DNA sequence: TGTGCCAGCAGCCTCACGGCGGGACGAGAGCAGTACTTC.